The rows below give T cell receptor beta chains drawn from one sample of a study of T cell changes during pregnancy in multiple sclerosis. Profiled with immunoSEQ multiplex PCR; TCRdb holds only in-frame clones, not every one. The profile shows tens of thousands of clones, about 92% of them singletons. Sequences were derived from peripheral blood, sampled in the third trimester of pregnancy. These receptor sequences come from a female donor in good health, enrolled as a control in a pregnancy study. CDR3s include the opening cysteine and the closing phenylalanine or tryptophan. The D gene is left open where the match is weak. A clone size is listed for some rows: how often the clone was seen (once, few, many), or a class if it is expanded.

d_gene	v_gene	abundance	j_gene	CDR3nt	CDR3aa
TRBD1	TRBV18	once	TRBJ1-2	TGTGCCAGCTCCCCCGTCGGGGGACAGGGGAGCGTGTGGTACACCTTC	CASSPVGGQGSVWYTF
-	TRBV7-3	-	TRBJ1-2	TGTGCCAGCAGCTTAGGCGGCGGCAACTATGGCTACACCTTC	CASSLGGGNYGYTF
TRBD1	TRBV9	once	TRBJ1-3	TGTGCCAGCTCGAGAGGACAGGGGAAGACTGGAAACACCATATATTTT	CASSRGQGKTGNTIYF
-	TRBV19	-	TRBJ2-1	TGTGCCAGTAGTACTCTGAGCCAAACGGATGAGCAGTTCTTC	CASSTLSQTDEQFF
TRBD1	TRBV2	-	TRBJ1-5	TGTGCCAGCAGTGAAGCGCGACAGGGCGCACAGCCCCAGCATTTT	CASSEARQGAQPQHF
-	TRBV9	-	TRBJ2-1	TGTGCCAGCAGCCGATCGGAAGCGCTCGAGCAGTTCTTC	CASSRSEALEQFF
-	TRBV4-2	-	TRBJ1-1	TGTGCCAGCAGCCAAGGGAGGAACACTGAAGCTTTCTTT	CASSQGRNTEAFF
TRBD1	TRBV5-4	-	TRBJ2-3	TGTGCCAGCAGCAGAAGGACAGGGGCCACAGATACGCAGTATTTT	CASSRRTGATDTQYF
TRBD2	TRBV10-3	-	TRBJ2-3	TGTGCCATCAGTCGGGTGGTAGCGGGAGTCGGGTATACGCAGTATTTT	CAISRVVAGVGYTQYF
TRBD2	TRBV11-2	-	TRBJ2-3	TGTGCCAGCAGGCGACTAGCGGGAAGGTTAGATACGCAGTATTTT	CASRRLAGRLDTQYF
TRBD2	TRBV7-3	-	TRBJ2-5	TGTGCCAGCAGCTTAGGGGGGGGGACCCAGTACTTC	CASSLGGGTQYF
-	TRBV25-1	-	TRBJ2-7	TGTGCCAGCAGTGAATACGGGGAGCAGTACTTC	CASSEYGEQYF
TRBD2	TRBV30	-	TRBJ2-1	TGTGGCTCGACGGGACTAGCGGGTCACTACAATGAGCAGTTCTTC	CGSTGLAGHYNEQFF
-	TRBV21-1	-	TRBJ2-7	TGTGCCAGCAGCAAAGAATTCGGGAGCAGTTACGAGCAGTACTTC	CASSKEFGSSYEQYF
-	TRBV27	-	TRBJ2-5	TGTGCCAGCAGGCTCCAGGGACAAGAGACCCAGTACTTC	CASRLQGQETQYF
TRBD1	TRBV19	-	TRBJ2-7	TGTGCCAGTAGGGATGGGACAGGGGGTTACGAGCAGTACTTC	CASRDGTGGYEQYF
-	TRBV5-6	-	TRBJ2-7	TGTGCCAGCATAGTCGGGTTATGCTACGAGCAGTACTTC	CASIVGLCYEQYF
-	TRBV28	-	TRBJ1-5	TGTGCCAGCGGGGGCAGCAATCAGCCCCAGCATTTT	CASGGSNQPQHF
TRBD1	TRBV19	-	TRBJ1-3	TGTGCCAGTAGAGGACAGGGAAGAGGAAACACCATATATTTT	CASRGQGRGNTIYF
TRBD1	TRBV6-5	-	TRBJ2-7	TGTGCCAGCAGTTACTCGGACAGGGGCTATAACGAGCAGTACTTC	CASSYSDRGYNEQYF
TRBD1	TRBV18	-	TRBJ2-7	TGTGCCAGCTCACCGCCCGGGGACAGGGCCTACGAGCAGTACTTC	CASSPPGDRAYEQYF
TRBD1	TRBV5-1	-	TRBJ2-7	TGCGCCAGCAGCTTGAAGGGGCCGGGACAGCAAAACGAGCAGTACTTC	CASSLKGPGQQNEQYF
TRBD2	TRBV4-2	-	TRBJ2-3	TGTGCCAGCAGCCAGGGAGGGACTAGCGGGAGTGCTACGCAGTATTTT	CASSQGGTSGSATQYF
-	TRBV19	few	TRBJ2-1	TGTGCCAGTAGCTCCAGGGGGGACGGATACAATGAGCAGTTCTTC	CASSSRGDGYNEQFF